This entry lists 8 T cell receptor beta chains sequenced from one sample in a study of blood T cell repertoires in COVID-19 (TCRdb year 2020). Library preparation employed the immunoSEQ multiplex PCR assay. TCRdb stores this immuneACCESS table with in-frame sequences only. Part of the clones is absent; in the studies checked, under half of the shortfall reflects unresolved V genes, and no reason is known for the rest. For this sample there are around 68,000 clones; around 90% appear just once. 5% to 6.5% of the sample is taken by the ten largest. Sequencing was carried out using peripheral blood. The receptors originated from a woman aged 45-65 years with acute or convalescent COVID-19.

The rearrangement links TRBV7-6 to TRBJ2-5, with TRBD2 matching 9 bases. The CDR3 has 16 amino acids. V dropped 1 base and J dropped 5; count of bases not matched to a gene: 8. In germline, CDR1 is SGHVS, CDR2 FNYEAQ. The CDR3 loop is CASSLGSGSDLETQYF. The CDR3 DNA reads TGTGCCAGCAGCTTAGGTAGCGGGAGCGATTTGGAGACCCAGTACTTC.

The rearrangement joins TRBV9 to TRBJ2-2; maybe TRBD2 (5 bases). The germline CDR1 and CDR2 sequences are SGDLS and YYNGEE. The CDR3 sequence is 12 residues long. With 4 bases removed from V and 7 bases from J, the gap between germline ends came to 8 bases. CDR3 in DNA: TGTGCCAGCAGCCGGGGTGGCGGGGAGCTGTTTTTT. Translating gives CASSRGGGELFF. Based on the CDR3 plus reference TRBV9 and TRBJ2-2, the full variable domain is DSGVTQTPKHLITATGQRVTLRCSPRSGDLSVYWYQQSLDQGLQFLIQYYNGEERAKGNILERFSAQQFPDLHSELNLSSLELGDSALYFCASSRGGGELFFGEGSRLTVL.

The chain has TRBV27 and TRBJ2-7; D might be TRBD1 (6 bases). V was clipped by 6 bases and J by 4 bases, with 16 bases between them. CDR1 MNHEY and CDR2 SMNVEV come from the germline V gene (reference sequence). CDR3 length: 14 amino acids. CDR3 nucleotides: TGTGCCAGCAGGCCCTCAGGGGCTTCGTACGAGCAGTACTTC. Protein sequence: CASRPSGASYEQYF.

This chain joins TRBV7-9 and TRBJ2-2; 9 bases match TRBD2. V trimming: 5 bases; J trimming: 4 bases; junction bases outside the gene matches: 8. There are 16 residues in the CDR3. The germline CDR1 and CDR2 sequences are SEHNR and FQNEAQ (reference sequence). In nucleotides, the CDR3 is TGTGCCAGCAGCGCTGGACTAGCGAAGACCACCGGGGAGCTGTTTTTT. It is translated as CASSAGLAKTTGELFF.

This chain joins TRBV29-1 and TRBJ2-7; D is perhaps TRBD1 (5 bases). This CDR3 is 12 amino acids long. Trimming took 5 bases from V and 2 from J, leaving 10 bases between them. From germline, CDR1 is SQVTM and CDR2 ANQGSEA. DNA for the CDR3: TGCAGCGTTTCACCAGGGACCTACGAGCAGTACTTC. It translates to CSVSPGTYEQYF.

The chain has TRBV12-3 or TRBV12-4 and TRBJ1-3; D remains ambiguous. CDR3 size: 11 residues. V lost 6 bases and J lost 7, with 7 bases in between. The CDR3 DNA reads TGTGCCAGCAGGGAGGGTAACACCATATATTTT. Protein product: CASREGNTIYF.

The chain employs TRBV4-3 and TRBJ1-5, with 7 bases that match TRBD1. Germline CDR1 reads LGHNA; CDR2 reads YSLEER. V was clipped by 0 bases and J by 1 base; unmatched bases: 3. The length of the CDR3 is 16 residues. The CDR3 spells CASSQDQGVSNQPQHF. The CDR3 DNA reads TGCGCCAGCAGCCAAGATCAGGGGGTAAGCAATCAGCCCCAGCATTTT.

The CDR3 DNA follows: TGTGCCAGCTCACCACCGACAGGGGCTAACTATGGCTACACCTTC. Translation: CASSPPTGANYGYTF. The genes are TRBV18 and TRBJ1-2; 8 bases match TRBD1. V shed 0 bases and J 0 bases; nucleotides not matched to a gene: 0. The CDR3 covers 15 residues. CDR1 and CDR2 from the germline V gene are KGHSH and LQKENI.